What follows are 9 T cell receptor beta chains derived from one specimen sequenced in a study of CD8+ T cells in alopecia areata. RNA was isolated and reverse transcribed to cDNA, the sequencing template. Measured with immunoSEQ multiplex PCR; TCRdb has only the in-frame clones, and not every one. The table lists roughly 250,000 clones, over 45% of them singletons. Regarding treatment: oral pan-JAK inhibitor, 5-10 mg twice daily. Sequences were derived from CD4+ T cells sorted from blood, sampled at week 52, from a patient treated with tofacitinib. The receptors shown here come from a human donor with alopecia areata.

The rearrangement links TRBV7-9 to TRBJ1-5, with 7 positions matching TRBD1. The ends lost 4 bases at V and 7 bases at J; junction bases unmatched: 10. The CDR3 is made up of 15 amino acids. CDR1 SEHNR and CDR2 FQNEAQ come from the germline V gene (reference sequence). CDR3: CASSSGTKDRQPQHF. The CDR3 DNA reads as TGTGCCAGCAGCTCCGGGACAAAGGACAGGCAGCCCCAGCATTTT.

Comment on this clone: Other DNA sequences in the sample encode the same CDR3. CDR3 sequence reads: CSARSADTQYF. The CDR3 nucleotides read TGCAGTGCTAGAAGCGCAGATACGCAGTATTTT. The genes are TRBV20-1 and TRBJ2-3; D not resolved. The CDR3 extends over 11 amino acids. Germline V gives CDR1 DFQATT, CDR2 SNEGSKA (reference sequence). V lost 2 bases and J 4 bases, leaving 4 bases between the germline ends.

This clone was observed a few times. This sequence joins TRBV25-1 and TRBJ2-2; the match to TRBD1 covers 8 bases. Germline V gene data show CDR1 as MGHDK and CDR2 as SYGVNS. There are 16 residues in the CDR3. Germline trimming cut 6 bases from V and 5 bases from J; bases unmatched to any gene: 11. The CDR3 spells CASRPPGQGMTGELFF. The CDR3 coding sequence is TGTGCCAGCAGACCTCCCGGACAGGGCATGACCGGGGAGCTGTTTTTT.

CDR3 region: CSARDGITEAFF. CDR3 bases: TGCAGCGCCCGGGACGGAATCACTGAAGCTTTCTTT. The chain recombines TRBV29-1 with TRBJ1-1; a weak D match, TRBD1 (5 bases). Germline assignment: CDR1 SQVTM and CDR2 ANQGSEA. The V and J ends lost 7 bases and 4 bases respectively, with 13 bases between them. This CDR3 region has 12 residues.

The chain combines TRBV7-9 with TRBJ2-1, with D maybe TRBD2 (6 bases). The V gene lost 5 bases and the J gene lost 0 bases, with 14 bases spanning the gap. In germline, CDR1 is SEHNR, CDR2 FQNEAQ (reference sequence). The CDR3 sequence is 16 residues long. DNA of the CDR3: TGTGCCAGCAGCCCAGTTAGCGGTAGCTCCTACAATGAGCAGTTCTTC. Its protein is CASSPVSGSSYNEQFF.

The chain carries TRBV29-1 and TRBJ1-2; 10 positions match TRBD1. V shed 3 bases and J 8 bases; nucleotides not matched to a gene: 3. The length of the CDR3 is 12 residues. Germline V gene lookup returns CDR1 SQVTM and CDR2 ANQGSEA. The CDR3 DNA reads as TGCAGCGTTGAGGACAGGGGGGGCGGCTACACCTTC. Residues: CSVEDRGGGYTF.

For the CDR3, the DNA is TGCAGCGTTGAAGAGACCATGAACACTGAAGCTTTCTTT. Protein: CSVEETMNTEAFF. The chain is built from TRBV29-1 and TRBJ1-1; no firm D call. V lost 0 bases and J 0 bases, leaving 5 bases between the germline ends. From germline, CDR1 is SQVTM and CDR2 ANQGSEA. The CDR3 covers 13 residues.

The chain combines TRBV19 with TRBJ2-3; 8 bases match TRBD1. This CDR3 contains 16 residues. V dropped 3 bases and J dropped 0; count of bases not matched to a gene: 5. From germline, CDR1 is LNHDA and CDR2 SQIVND (reference sequence). CDR3 sequence (DNA): TGTGCCAGTAGTATGGACAGGGAGACTAGCACAGATACGCAGTATTTT. It codes for CASSMDRETSTDTQYF. Supplemented by reference TRBV19 and TRBJ2-3, the full variable domain reads DGGITQSPKYLFRKEGQNVTLSCEQNLNHDAMYWYRQDPGQGLRLIYYSQIVNDFQKGDIAEGYSVSREKKESFPLTVTSAQKNPTAFYLCASSMDRETSTDTQYFGPGTRLTVL.

The V gene is TRBV23-1, the J gene TRBJ1-1; the D is unclear. TRBV23-1 is noted as an ORF with a role that remains uncertain. V was trimmed by 0 bases and J by 4 bases, leaving 6 bases between them. The CDR3 covers 13 residues. The CDR3 region is CASSQSTGTEAFF. CDR3 sequence (DNA): TGCGCCAGCAGTCAATCGACGGGCACTGAAGCTTTCTTT.